This TCR beta chain came from a study of metastatic and nonmetastatic thyroid tumors. Study at large: From malignant and benign thyroid patients, repertoires in blood and in tumor or nodule tissue were compared. Overall study results and limits: The reported finding was significantly higher TCR beta diversity in malignant thyroid tumors relative to benign nodules, in blood and tumor.

Of note for this clone: Its antigen remains unknown.

Treatment of any kind had been given to no patient before thyroid surgery. Original methodology: To classify distant metastasis in papillary thyroid cancer, a model was built from CDR3 differences across clinicopathological groups. TCRdb reprocessed the PCR reads using MiXCR. The V and J calls were determined by TCRdb, not by the authors. The data show some 15,000 clones, about 12% seen once. There are 12 residues in the CDR3. V gave up 4 bases and J gave up 10 bases, with 8 bases separating them. Germline values: CDR1 MDHEN, CDR2 SYDVKM. The V gene is TRBV28, the J gene TRBJ1-6; D remains unclear. The receptor comes from a female donor with papillary thyroid cancer or a benign thyroid nodule (not recorded which). Some clones in this sample may be carry-over from other donors' samples. Material for sequencing was blood. The CDR3 loop reads CASSSEASPLHF. The CDR3 DNA reads as TGTGCCAGCAGTTCCGAAGCCTCACCCCTCCACTTT.